These 14 T cell receptor beta chains came from one sample sequenced in a study of PD-L1 blockade in urothelial cancer. Some clones are missing from TCRdb's copy, which holds only in-frame ones; the method was immunoSEQ multiplex PCR. Of more than 85,000 clones in the sample, around 86% were seen once. Time point indicated: pretreatment peripheral blood. The sample in question was PBMCs, obtained around atezolizumab (anti-PD-L1) treatment. The source is a man between 60 and 75 years old with urothelial cancer.

About this clone: A junction end diverges from the germline sequence, so it may reflect a read error. The chain links TRBV7-2 to TRBJ2-7; 9 bases agree with TRBD2. The CDR3 totals 15 residues. Looked up from germline, CDR1 is SGHTA and CDR2 is FQGNSA. The CDR3 bases are TGTGCCAGCAGCGTAGCGGGAGCCCTGGAGGGGGAGCAGTACTTC. It yields the protein CASSVAGALEGEQYF.

CDR3 nucleotide sequence: TGTGCCAGCAGCGTAGACTCAGGGTACGTGAACAATGAGCAGTTCTTC. The encoded protein is CASSVDSGYVNNEQFF. The chain employs TRBV9 and TRBJ2-1; D possibly corresponds to TRBD1 (5 bases). Germline V CDR1 and CDR2: SGDLS, YYNGEE. Deletions cut 0 bases from V and 5 bases from J, with 15 bases between. The CDR3 extends over 16 amino acids. Full variable domain (outside the CDR3, taken from reference TRBV9 and TRBJ2-1): DSGVTQTPKHLITATGQRVTLRCSPRSGDLSVYWYQQSLDQGLQFLIQYYNGEERAKGNILERFSAQQFPDLHSELNLSSLELGDSALYFCASSVDSGYVNNEQFFGPGTRLTVL.

The chain carries TRBV7-2 and TRBJ1-2; no clear D. Germline V gene data show CDR1 as SGHTA and CDR2 as FQGNSA. Trimming pared 4 bases from V and 2 bases from J, leaving 14 bases between. This CDR3 has 15 residues. The CDR3 DNA is TGTGCCAGCAGCTCTTCGACACTCTTAAACTATGGCTACACCTTC. It is translated as CASSSSTLLNYGYTF.

V usage is TRBV7-2 and J usage is TRBJ2-3; the D gene is possibly TRBD2 (6 bases). This CDR3 has 12 amino acids. Germline assignment: CDR1 SGHTA and CDR2 FQGNSA. The germline V and J ends were trimmed by 3 bases and 8 bases, with 9 bases remaining between them. CDR3 amino acids: CASSFGGGTQYF. CDR3 sequence (DNA): TGTGCCAGCAGCTTCGGGGGAGGTACGCAGTATTTT. Full variable domain (outside the CDR3, taken from reference TRBV7-2 and TRBJ2-3): GAGVSQSPSNKVTEKGKDVELRCDPISGHTALYWYRQSLGQGLEFLIYFQGNSAPDKSGLPSDRFSAERTGGSVSTLTIQRTQQEDSAVYLCASSFGGGTQYFGPGTRLTVL.

The genes are TRBV15 and TRBJ2-5, with 9 bases that match TRBD2. Germline-derived CDR1 and CDR2 are LNHNV and YYDKDF (reference sequence). The CDR3 runs to 16 residues. Trimming took 0 bases from V and 3 from J; bases not matched to a gene: 5. CDR3 in DNA: TGTGCCACCAGCAGAGAGATGACTAGCGGAAAAGAGACCCAGTACTTC. It yields the protein CATSREMTSGKETQYF.

A few counts support this clone. CDR3 in DNA: TGTGCCAGCAGCTTAACCGGGACAGGGATGAGCGACTATGGCTACACCTTC. Its protein product is CASSLTGTGMSDYGYTF. The V gene is TRBV5-6, the J gene TRBJ1-2; 9 bases are shared with TRBD1. The germline V gene encodes CDR1 SGHDT and CDR2 YYEEEE. The CDR3 is 17 residues long. Unmatched junction bases numbered 11, after V lost 2 bases and J lost 3 bases.

The chain couples TRBV9 to TRBJ2-2, with TRBD1 identical over 7 bases. Germline V lookup: CDR1 SGDLS, CDR2 YYNGEE. The CDR3 runs 15 residues. V gave up 4 bases and J gave up 0 bases; unmatched junction bases: 3. CDR3 in DNA: TGTGCCAGCAGCCGGGACAGCTCGAACACCGGGGAGCTGTTTTTT. Its protein is CASSRDSSNTGELFF.

This clone showed up just a few times. This chain uses TRBV27 with TRBJ1-1, with D maybe TRBD1 (6 bases). CDR1 is MNHEY and CDR2 is SMNVEV in the germline V gene (reference sequence). V shed 5 bases and J shed 0 bases, with 13 bases lying between them. The CDR3 length is 15 residues. The CDR3, as DNA: TGTGCCAGCAGTCGATCGGGACAAATGAACACTGAAGCTTTCTTT. Translation: CASSRSGQMNTEAFF.

The chain recombines TRBV19 with TRBJ1-6, with D unclear. V lost 0 bases to trimming and J lost 11 bases, with 20 bases between them. This CDR3 has 17 amino acids. The germline CDR1 and CDR2 sequences are LNHDA and SQIVND (reference sequence). CDR3 loop: CASSIDGGTAVRAPLHF. Here the CDR3 DNA reads TGTGCCAGTAGTATAGATGGTGGAACGGCCGTCCGGGCACCCCTCCACTTT.

CDR3 protein: CASSPLSGYSYEQYF. DNA of the CDR3: TGTGCCAGCTCACCACTTAGCGGGTACTCCTACGAGCAGTACTTC. This chain links TRBV18 with TRBJ2-7; 7 positions agree with TRBD2. Germline V gives CDR1 KGHSH, CDR2 LQKENI. Trimming cost V 1 base and J 0 bases; bases outside gene matches: 3. CDR3 length: 15 residues.

The J gene is TRBJ2-2, the V gene TRBV7-2; D uncertain. Germline V gene lookup returns CDR1 SGHTA and CDR2 FQGNSA. The CDR3 is made up of 13 amino acids. Between the trimmed V and J ends, which lost 2 bases and 3 bases, there was a span of 4 bases. CDR3 nucleotides: TGTGCCAGCAGCTTATCTCACACCGGGGAGCTGTTTTTT. This translates into CASSLSHTGELFF.

The chain is built from TRBV14 and TRBJ2-1; perhaps TRBD2 as D (6 bases). Germline V lookup: CDR1 SGHDN, CDR2 FVKESK. The CDR3 loop spans 13 amino acids. Trimming stripped 5 bases from V and 7 bases from J, with 12 bases between. CDR3 sequence (DNA): TGTGCCAGCAGCGCACACCGGGGGAATGAGCAGTTCTTC. Translated, it gives CASSAHRGNEQFF.

The chain is built from TRBV14 and TRBJ2-7, with 10 positions matching TRBD1. J lost 7 bases, V lost 2 bases, and 8 bases had no gene match. The CDR3 is 15 amino acids. Germline CDR1 reads SGHDN; CDR2 reads FVKESK. The CDR3 region is CASSQPGQGLREQYF. The CDR3 coding sequence is TGTGCCAGCAGCCAACCGGGACAGGGGCTTCGGGAGCAGTACTTC.

The chain joins TRBV6-5 to TRBJ1-6, with a possible D match to TRBD1 (5 bases). The CDR3 runs to 14 residues. The germline gives CDR1 MNHEY, CDR2 SVGAGI. Trimming took 5 bases from V and 10 from J, leaving 15 bases between them. The CDR3 is CASSTSQGSSPLHF. CDR3 nucleotide sequence: TGTGCCAGCAGTACTTCTCAGGGAAGCTCACCCCTCCACTTT.